The present TCR beta chain was sequenced within a study of blood T cell repertoires in COVID-19. Measured with immunoSEQ multiplex PCR; TCRdb has only the in-frame clones, and not every one. The data hold over 150,000 clones, with about 87% observed a single time. Germline CDR1 SGDLS, CDR2 YYNGEE. The CDR3 runs to 14 residues. V lost 3 bases, J lost 3 bases, and 3 bases stayed unmatched. Material for sequencing was peripheral blood. The TCR was taken from a woman younger than 30 who had recovered from COVID-19. V and J are TRBV9 and TRBJ1-1, with 9 nucleotides matching TRBD1. The CDR3 DNA is TGTGCCAGCAGCGGGGGGACAGGGTACACTGAAGCTTTCTTT. It is translated as CASSGGTGYTEAFF.